These T cell receptor beta chains were read from a single sample in a study of blood T cell repertoires in COVID-19. Some clones are missing from TCRdb's copy, which holds only in-frame ones; the method was immunoSEQ multiplex PCR. The profile covers 150,000 or so clones, with around 90% appearing a single time and approximately 4.3% taken by the ten largest. Sequenced: PBMCs or T cells enriched from blood (not recorded which). All receptors come from a woman aged 40 to 49 who had been exposed to COVID-19. Both conserved end residues are part of each CDR3. The D gene is left open where the match is weak. Clone size is stated in some rows and not others, as once, few, many or a class when expanded.

J: TRBJ2-1
size: .
D: .
V: TRBV2
CDR3: CASSVQVVSNEQFF
DNA: TGTGCCAGCAGTGTACAGGTAGTAAGCAATGAGCAGTTCTTC

J: TRBJ2-3
size: .
D: .
V: TRBV28
CDR3: CASTALGTNTDTQYF
DNA: TGTGCCAGCACCGCCCTGGGCACGAACACAGATACGCAGTATTTT

J: TRBJ1-2
size: few
D: .
V: TRBV28
CDR3: CASGANYGYTF
DNA: TGTGCCAGTGGAGCTAACTATGGCTACACCTTC

J: TRBJ2-1
size: .
D: TRBD2
V: TRBV2
CDR3: CASSEARRAGGQQFF
DNA: TGTGCCAGCAGTGAAGCAAGAAGAGCGGGAGGGCAGCAGTTCTTC

J: TRBJ2-1
size: .
D: .
V: TRBV18
CDR3: CASSPSTGLYNEQFF
DNA: TGTGCCAGCTCACCCTCAACAGGCCTATACAATGAGCAGTTCTTC

J: TRBJ2-2
size: .
D: .
V: TRBV21-1
CDR3: CASSNPRGQASGGHTGELFF
DNA: TGTGCCAGCAGCAACCCCAGGGGGCAGGCTAGCGGGGGTCACACCGGGGAGCTGTTTTTT

J: TRBJ2-4
size: once
D: .
V: TRBV2
CDR3: CASSEDFGAKNIQYF
DNA: TGTGCCAGCAGTGAAGATTTCGGTGCCAAAAACATTCAGTACTTC

J: TRBJ2-5
size: .
D: .
V: TRBV12-3/TRBV12-4
CDR3: CASSQGETQYF
DNA: TGTGCCAGCAGCCAGGGAGAGACCCAGTACTTC

J: TRBJ2-5
size: once
D: TRBD2
V: TRBV3-1/TRBV3-2
CDR3: CASSQGRGASETQYF
DNA: TGTGCCAGCAGCCAAGGGCGGGGGGCATCGGAGACCCAGTACTTC

J: TRBJ2-5
size: once
D: .
V: TRBV5-1
CDR3: CASSSASPGETQYF
DNA: TGCGCCAGCAGCTCCGCCTCGCCCGGGGAGACCCAGTACTTC

J: TRBJ1-6
size: few
D: TRBD1
V: TRBV6-4
CDR3: CASSDARGNNSPLHF
DNA: TGTGCCAGCAGTGACGCCAGGGGGAATAATTCACCCCTCCACTTT

J: TRBJ2-1
size: .
D: TRBD2
V: TRBV5-1
CDR3: CASSASGSRNEQFF
DNA: TGCGCCAGCAGCGCTAGCGGGAGTAGGAATGAGCAGTTCTTC

J: TRBJ2-5
size: .
D: .
V: TRBV4-2
CDR3: CASSPFAGAQETQYF
DNA: TGTGCCAGCAGCCCGTTTGCGGGGGCCCAAGAGACCCAGTACTTC

J: TRBJ1-2
size: .
D: .
V: TRBV21-1
CDR3: CASSGSNGQGAVLDYGYTF
DNA: TGTGCCAGCAGCGGAAGCAATGGGCAGGGGGCCGTGTTAGACTATGGCTACACCTTC

J: TRBJ2-7
size: once
D: TRBD2
V: TRBV29-1
CDR3: CSVLAGPNPYEQYF
DNA: TGCAGCGTTTTAGCGGGGCCAAACCCCTACGAGCAGTACTTC

J: TRBJ2-3
size: .
D: TRBD2
V: TRBV27
CDR3: CASSLSWASGGGTQYF
DNA: TGTGCCAGCAGTTTATCGTGGGCTAGCGGGGGGGGTACGCAGTATTTT

J: TRBJ1-1
size: .
D: .
V: TRBV7-3
CDR3: CASSFGSRGTEAFF
DNA: TGTGCCAGCAGCTTTGGGTCCAGAGGGACTGAAGCTTTCTTT

J: TRBJ2-1
size: .
D: TRBD2
V: TRBV28
CDR3: CASSFALAGYNEQFF
DNA: TGTGCCAGCAGTTTTGCACTAGCGGGATACAATGAGCAGTTCTTC

J: TRBJ2-1
size: .
D: .
V: TRBV5-4
CDR3: CASGGLSNEQFF
DNA: TGTGCCAGCGGAGGCCTTAGTAATGAGCAGTTCTTC

J: TRBJ2-3
size: .
D: TRBD1
V: TRBV28
CDR3: CASSRTGTDTQYF
DNA: TGTGCCAGCAGTCGGACAGGGACAGATACGCAGTATTTT

J: TRBJ2-6
size: .
D: .
V: TRBV23-1
CDR3: CASSQSRDTLLGGANVLTF
DNA: TGCGCCAGCAGTCAATCCAGGGACACCCTCCTTGGGGGGGCCAACGTCCTGACTTTC

J: TRBJ1-2
size: few
D: TRBD1
V: TRBV28
CDR3: CASSQTGGGYTF
DNA: TGTGCCAGCAGTCAGACAGGGGGAGGCTACACCTTC

J: TRBJ1-1
size: .
D: .
V: TRBV28
CDR3: CASSLFEERVEAFF
DNA: TGTGCCAGCAGTTTATTCGAGGAGAGGGTTGAAGCTTTCTTT